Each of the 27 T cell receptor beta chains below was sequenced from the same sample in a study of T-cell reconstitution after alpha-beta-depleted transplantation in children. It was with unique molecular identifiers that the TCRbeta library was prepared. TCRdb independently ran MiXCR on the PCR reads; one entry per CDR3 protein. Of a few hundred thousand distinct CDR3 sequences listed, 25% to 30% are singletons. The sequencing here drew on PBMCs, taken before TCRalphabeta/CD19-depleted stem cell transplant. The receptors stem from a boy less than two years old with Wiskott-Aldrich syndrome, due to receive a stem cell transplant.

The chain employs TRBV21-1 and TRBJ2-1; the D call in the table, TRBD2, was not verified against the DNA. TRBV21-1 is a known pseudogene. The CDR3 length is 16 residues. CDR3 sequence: CASSKLGEREIYEQFF. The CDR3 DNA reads TGTGCCAGCAGCAAATTGGGGGAGCGGGAGATCTATGAGCAGTTCTTC.

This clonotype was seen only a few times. The CDR3 bases are TGCAGTGCTAGTTACAGGGGCGGGAGGGCCTTAAGCACAGATACGCAGTATTTT. It is translated as CSASYRGGRALSTDTQYF. The rearrangement links TRBV20-1 to TRBJ2-3; TRBD2 matches at 9 bases. With V trimmed by 3 bases and J by 0 bases, 13 bases remained unmatched. This CDR3 is 18 amino acids long. The V gene's germline CDR1 is DFQATT and CDR2 SNEGSKA (reference sequence).

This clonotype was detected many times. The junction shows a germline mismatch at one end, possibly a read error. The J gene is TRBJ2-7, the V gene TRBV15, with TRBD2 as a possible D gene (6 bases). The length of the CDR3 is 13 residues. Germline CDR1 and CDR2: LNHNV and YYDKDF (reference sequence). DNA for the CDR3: TGTGCCACAAGCAGGGACTTGTCCTACGAGCAGTACTTC. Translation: CATSRDLSYEQYF.

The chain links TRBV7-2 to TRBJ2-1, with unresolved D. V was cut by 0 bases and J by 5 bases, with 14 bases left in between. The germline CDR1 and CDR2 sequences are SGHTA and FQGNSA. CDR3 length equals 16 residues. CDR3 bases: TGTGCCAGCAGCTTAGCAGAAGGCAGACTCCACAATGAGCAGTTCTTC. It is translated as CASSLAEGRLHNEQFF. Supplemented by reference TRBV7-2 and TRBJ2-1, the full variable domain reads GAGVSQSPSNKVTEKGKDVELRCDPISGHTALYWYRQSLGQGLEFLIYFQGNSAPDKSGLPSDRFSAERTGGSVSTLTIQRTQQEDSAVYLCASSLAEGRLHNEQFFGPGTRLTVL.

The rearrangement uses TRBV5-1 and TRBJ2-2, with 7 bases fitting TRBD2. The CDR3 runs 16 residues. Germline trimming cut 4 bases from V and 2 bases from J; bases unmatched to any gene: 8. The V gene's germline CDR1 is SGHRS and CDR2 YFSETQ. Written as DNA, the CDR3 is TGCGCCAGCAGCCGAATCGCTAGCGGCAACACCGGGGAGCTGTTTTTT. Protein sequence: CASSRIASGNTGELFF.

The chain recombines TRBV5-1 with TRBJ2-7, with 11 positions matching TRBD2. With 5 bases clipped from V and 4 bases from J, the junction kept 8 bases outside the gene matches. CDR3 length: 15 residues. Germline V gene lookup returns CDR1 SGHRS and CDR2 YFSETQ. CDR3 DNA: TGCGCCAGCAGGCCCACTAGCGGGAGTAGGTACGAGCAGTACTTC. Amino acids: CASRPTSGSRYEQYF.

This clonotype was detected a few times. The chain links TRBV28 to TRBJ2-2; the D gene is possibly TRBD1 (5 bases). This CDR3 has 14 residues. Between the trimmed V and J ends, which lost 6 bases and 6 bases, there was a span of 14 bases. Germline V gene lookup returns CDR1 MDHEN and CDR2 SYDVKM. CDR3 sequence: CASSQGSKSGELFF. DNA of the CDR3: TGTGCCAGCAGCCAGGGTTCGAAATCCGGGGAGCTGTTTTTT.

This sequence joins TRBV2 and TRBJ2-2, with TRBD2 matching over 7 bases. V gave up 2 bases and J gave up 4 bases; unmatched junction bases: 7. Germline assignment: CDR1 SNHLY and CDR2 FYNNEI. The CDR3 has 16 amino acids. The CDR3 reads CASSESSGASTGELFF. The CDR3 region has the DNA TGTGCCAGCAGTGAATCCAGCGGGGCCTCCACCGGGGAGCTGTTTTTT.

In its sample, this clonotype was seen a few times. The CDR3 DNA sequence: TGCAGTGCTAGAGTCAGCCGGGACGTCAATCAGCCCCAGCATTTT. This encodes CSARVSRDVNQPQHF. V usage is TRBV20-1 and J usage is TRBJ1-5, with D possibly TRBD1 on 5 matching bases. The CDR3 extends over 15 amino acids. In germline, CDR1 is DFQATT, CDR2 SNEGSKA (reference sequence). Trimming left V 1 base short and J 3 bases short, with 13 bases between.

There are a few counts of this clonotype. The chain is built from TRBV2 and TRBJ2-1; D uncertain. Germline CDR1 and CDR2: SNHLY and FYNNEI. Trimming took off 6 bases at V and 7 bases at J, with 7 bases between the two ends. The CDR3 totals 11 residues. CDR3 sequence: CASRYTNEQFF. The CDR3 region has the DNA TGTGCCAGCAGGTATACGAATGAGCAGTTCTTC.

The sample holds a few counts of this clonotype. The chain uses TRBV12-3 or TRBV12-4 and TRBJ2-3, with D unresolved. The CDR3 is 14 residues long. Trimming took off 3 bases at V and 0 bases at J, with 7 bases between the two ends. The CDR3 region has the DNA TGTGCCAGCAGTTTTCTAAAGAGCACAGATACGCAGTATTTT. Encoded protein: CASSFLKSTDTQYF.

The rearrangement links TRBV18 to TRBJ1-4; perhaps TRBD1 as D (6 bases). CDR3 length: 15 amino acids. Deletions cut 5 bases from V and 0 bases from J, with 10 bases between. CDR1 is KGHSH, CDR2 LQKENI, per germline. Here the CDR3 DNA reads TGTGCCAGCTCATCACGGACAGCAACTAATGAAAAACTGTTTTTT. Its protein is CASSSRTATNEKLFF.

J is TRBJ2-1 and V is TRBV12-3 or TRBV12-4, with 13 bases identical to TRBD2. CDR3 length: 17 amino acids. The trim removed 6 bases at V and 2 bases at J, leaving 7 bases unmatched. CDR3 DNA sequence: TGTGCCAGCAGGAGGACTAGCGGGAGAGGGGCCTACAATGAGCAGTTCTTC. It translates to CASRRTSGRGAYNEQFF.

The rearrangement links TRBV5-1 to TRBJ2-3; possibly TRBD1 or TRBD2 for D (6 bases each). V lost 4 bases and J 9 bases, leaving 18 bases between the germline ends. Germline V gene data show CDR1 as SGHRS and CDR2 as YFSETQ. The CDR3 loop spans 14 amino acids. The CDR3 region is CASSAEYREATQYF. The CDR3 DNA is TGCGCCAGCAGCGCCGAATACAGGGAGGCAACGCAGTATTTT.

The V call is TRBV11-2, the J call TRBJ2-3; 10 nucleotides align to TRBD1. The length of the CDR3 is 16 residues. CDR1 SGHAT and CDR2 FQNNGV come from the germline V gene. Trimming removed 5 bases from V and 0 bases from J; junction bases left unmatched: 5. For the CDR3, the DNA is TGTGCCAGCAGCCGGGACAGGGGATATAGCACAGATACGCAGTATTTT. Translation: CASSRDRGYSTDTQYF.

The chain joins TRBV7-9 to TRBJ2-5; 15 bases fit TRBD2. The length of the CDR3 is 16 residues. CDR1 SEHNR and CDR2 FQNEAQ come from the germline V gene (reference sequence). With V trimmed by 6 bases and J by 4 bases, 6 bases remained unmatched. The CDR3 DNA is TGTGCCAGCAGTCCGGGACTAGCGGGAGGCCCAGAGACCCAGTACTTC. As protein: CASSPGLAGGPETQYF. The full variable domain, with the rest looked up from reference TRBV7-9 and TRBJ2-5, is DTGVSQNPRHKITKRGQNVTFRCDPISEHNRLYWYRQTLGQGPEFLTYFQNEAQLEKSRLLSDRFSAERPKGSFSTLEIQRTEQGDSAMYLCASSPGLAGGPETQYFGPGTRLLVL.

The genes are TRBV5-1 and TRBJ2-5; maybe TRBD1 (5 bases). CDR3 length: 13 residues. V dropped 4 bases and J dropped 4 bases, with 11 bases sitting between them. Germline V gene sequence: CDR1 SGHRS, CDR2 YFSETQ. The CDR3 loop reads CASSIQELETQYF. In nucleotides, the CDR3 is TGCGCCAGCAGCATACAGGAGTTAGAGACCCAGTACTTC.

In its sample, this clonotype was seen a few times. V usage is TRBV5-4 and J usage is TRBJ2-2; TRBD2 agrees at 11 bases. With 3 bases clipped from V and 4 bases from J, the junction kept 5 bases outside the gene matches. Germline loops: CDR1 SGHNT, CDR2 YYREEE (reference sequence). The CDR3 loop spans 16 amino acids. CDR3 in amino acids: CASSYGTSGTTGELFF. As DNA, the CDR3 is TGTGCCAGCAGCTATGGGACTAGCGGCACCACCGGGGAGCTGTTTTTT.

The CDR3 loop is CASNRLAGVGNEQFF. In DNA form, the CDR3 reads TGTGCCAGCAACAGACTAGCGGGAGTCGGCAATGAGCAGTTCTTC. The rearrangement uses TRBV7-2 and TRBJ2-1; 12 positions match TRBD2. Per the germline V gene, CDR1 is SGHTA and CDR2 is FQGNSA. The CDR3 loop spans 15 amino acids. V lost 7 bases and J lost 6; bases outside the gene matches: 7.

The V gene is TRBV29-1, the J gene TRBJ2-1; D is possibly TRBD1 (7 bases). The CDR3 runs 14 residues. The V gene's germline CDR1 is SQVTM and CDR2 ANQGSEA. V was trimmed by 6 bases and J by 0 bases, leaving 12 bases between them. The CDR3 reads CSVGGQSSYNEQFF. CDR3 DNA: TGCAGCGTGGGGGGACAGAGCTCCTACAATGAGCAGTTCTTC.

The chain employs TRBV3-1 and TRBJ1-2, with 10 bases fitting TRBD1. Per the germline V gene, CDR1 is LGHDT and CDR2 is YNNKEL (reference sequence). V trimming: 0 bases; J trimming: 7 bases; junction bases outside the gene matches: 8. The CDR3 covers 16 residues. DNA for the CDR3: TGTGCCAGCAGCCAAGACTCGGACAGGGGGACGAGTGGCTACACCTTC. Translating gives CASSQDSDRGTSGYTF.

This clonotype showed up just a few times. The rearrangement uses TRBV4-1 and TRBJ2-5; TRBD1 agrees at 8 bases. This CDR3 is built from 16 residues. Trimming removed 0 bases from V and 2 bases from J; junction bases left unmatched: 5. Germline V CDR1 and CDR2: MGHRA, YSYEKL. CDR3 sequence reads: CASSQDPGQVQETQYF. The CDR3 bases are TGCGCCAGCAGCCAAGATCCGGGACAGGTTCAAGAGACCCAGTACTTC.

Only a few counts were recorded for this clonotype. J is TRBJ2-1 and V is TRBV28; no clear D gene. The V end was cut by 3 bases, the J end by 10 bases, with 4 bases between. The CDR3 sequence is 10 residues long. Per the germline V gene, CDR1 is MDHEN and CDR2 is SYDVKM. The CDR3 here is CASSFQEQFF. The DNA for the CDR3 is TGTGCCAGCAGTTTCCAGGAGCAGTTCTTC.

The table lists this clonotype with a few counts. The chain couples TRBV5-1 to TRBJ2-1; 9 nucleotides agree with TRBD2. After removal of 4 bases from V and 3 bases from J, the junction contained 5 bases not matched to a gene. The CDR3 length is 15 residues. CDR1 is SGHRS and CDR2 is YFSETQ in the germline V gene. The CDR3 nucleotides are TGCGCCAGCAGCCATCGAGCGGGAGGCTACAATGAGCAGTTCTTC. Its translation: CASSHRAGGYNEQFF.

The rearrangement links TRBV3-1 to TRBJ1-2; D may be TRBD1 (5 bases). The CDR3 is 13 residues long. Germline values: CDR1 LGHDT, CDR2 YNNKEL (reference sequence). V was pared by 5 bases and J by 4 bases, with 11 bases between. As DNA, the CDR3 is TGTGCCAGCAGCGGTGGGACTTTCTATGGCTACACCTTC. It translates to CASSGGTFYGYTF. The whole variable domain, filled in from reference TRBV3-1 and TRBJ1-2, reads DTAVSQTPKYLVTQMGNDKSIKCEQNLGHDTMYWYKQDSKKFLKIMFSYNNKELIINETVPNRFSPKSPDKAHLNLHINSLELGDSAVYFCASSGGTFYGYTFGSGTRLTVV.

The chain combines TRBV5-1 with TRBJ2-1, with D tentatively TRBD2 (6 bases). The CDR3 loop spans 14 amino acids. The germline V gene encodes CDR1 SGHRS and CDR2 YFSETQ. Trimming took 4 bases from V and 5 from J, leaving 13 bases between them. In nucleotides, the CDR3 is TGCGCCAGCAGCCCCTGGGAGGCGCACAATGAGCAGTTCTTC. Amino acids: CASSPWEAHNEQFF.

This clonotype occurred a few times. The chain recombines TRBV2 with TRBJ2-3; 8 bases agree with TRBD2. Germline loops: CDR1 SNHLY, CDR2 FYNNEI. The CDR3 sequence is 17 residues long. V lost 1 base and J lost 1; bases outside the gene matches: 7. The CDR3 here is CASSEVTGLGGTDTQYF. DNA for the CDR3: TGTGCCAGCAGTGAAGTTACGGGACTAGGGGGCACAGATACGCAGTATTTT.